The entry below gives a single T cell receptor beta chain sequence along with its context. What it binds is not known. This CDR3 comprises 15 residues. V lost 1 base and J lost 3, with 10 bases in between. The germline gives CDR1 MGHRA, CDR2 YSYEKL. Data came from immunoSEQ multiplex PCR; TCRdb stores just in-frame clones and leaves some out. The table shows 2 million or so clones, with approximately 95% occurring only once. These data are taken from a study of shared clonotypes between healthy human individuals. Notes on the study in general: In general, naive subsets displayed greater estimated richness than memory subsets did. In contrast to clonotypes shared by all four donors, non-shared clonotypes had lower generation probabilities.

This receptor was obtained from a man in his late teens or twenties in good health. The sequenced material came from naive CD4+ T cells sorted from blood. The subset here: CD45RA+ positively selected. The chain recombines TRBV4-1 with TRBJ1-3, with no clear D. In DNA form, the CDR3 reads TGCGCCAGCAGCCAAGGATGGGAGGATGGAAACACCATATATTTT. Protein sequence: CASSQGWEDGNTIYF.